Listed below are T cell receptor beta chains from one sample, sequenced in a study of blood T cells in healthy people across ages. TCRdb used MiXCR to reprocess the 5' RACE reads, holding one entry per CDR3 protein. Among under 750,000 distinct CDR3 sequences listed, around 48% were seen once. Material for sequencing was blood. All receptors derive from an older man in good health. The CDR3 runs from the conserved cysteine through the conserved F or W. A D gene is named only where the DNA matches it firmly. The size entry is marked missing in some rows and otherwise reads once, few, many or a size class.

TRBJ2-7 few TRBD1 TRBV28 CASTLGQANYEQYF TGTGCCAGCACCTTGGGACAGGCGAACTACGAGCAGTACTTC
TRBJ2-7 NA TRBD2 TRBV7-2 CASSSLAGVGYEQYF TGTGCCAGCAGCTCTCTAGCGGGAGTAGGCTACGAGCAGTACTTC
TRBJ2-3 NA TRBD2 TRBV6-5 CASSYRGLAGTDTQYF TGTGCCAGCAGTTACCGCGGACTAGCGGGAACAGATACGCAGTATTTT
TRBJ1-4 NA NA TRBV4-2 CASSQDRSTNEKLFF TGTGCCAGCAGCCAAGACAGGAGTACTAATGAAAAACTGTTTTTT
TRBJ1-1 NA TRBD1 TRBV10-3 CAISGGGRVTEAFF TGTGCCATCAGTGGAGGGGGCAGGGTCACTGAAGCTTTCTTT
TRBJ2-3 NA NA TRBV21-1 CASSKRLRIYTSGCTDTQYF TGTGCCAGCAGCAAACGTTTACGGATTTATACTAGCGGCTGCACAGATACGCAGTATTTT
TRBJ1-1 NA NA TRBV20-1 CSASSPDSQKAFF TGCAGTGCTAGTTCCCCGGACAGCCAGAAAGCTTTCTTT
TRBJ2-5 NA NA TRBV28 CASTGLFGEQYF TGTGCCAGCACGGGCCTCTTTGGAGAGCAGTACTTC
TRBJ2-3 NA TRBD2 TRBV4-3 CASSHGTSGSNTQYF TGCGCCAGCAGCCACGGGACTAGCGGCTCGAATACGCAGTATTTT
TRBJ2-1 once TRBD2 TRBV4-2 CASSQVGRGDNEQFF TGTGCCAGCAGCCAAGTCGGGCGGGGGGACAATGAGCAGTTCTTC
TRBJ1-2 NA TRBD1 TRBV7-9 CASSGDRVYGYTF TGTGCCAGCAGCGGTGACAGGGTCTATGGCTACACCTTC
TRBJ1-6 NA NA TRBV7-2 CASSLSGLTPLHF TGTGCCAGCAGCTTATCCGGCCTCACACCCCTCCACTTT
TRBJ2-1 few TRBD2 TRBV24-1 CATSDLTSGRLTEQFF TGTGCCACCAGTGATTTGACTAGCGGCCGACTAACGGAGCAGTTCTTC
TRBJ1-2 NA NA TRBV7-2 CASSSGKGESYTF TGTGCCAGCAGCTCAGGCAAGGGGGAGAGCTACACCTTC
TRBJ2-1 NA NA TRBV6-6 CASSYSRIGGHNEQFF TGTGCCAGCAGTTACTCCCGAATAGGGGGGCACAATGAGCAGTTCTTC
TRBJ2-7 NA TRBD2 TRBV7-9 CASTSGRAGAYEQYF TGTGCCAGCACCTCGGGACGAGCGGGAGCCTACGAGCAGTACTTC
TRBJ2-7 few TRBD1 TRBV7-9 CASSLRDRIYEQYF TGTGCCAGCAGCTTAAGGGACAGGATATACGAGCAGTACTTC
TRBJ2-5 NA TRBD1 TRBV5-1 CASSAGQGDGETQYF TGCGCCAGCAGCGCGGGACAGGGAGACGGAGAGACCCAGTACTTC
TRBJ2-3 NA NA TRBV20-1 CSARDEPGGTDTQYF TGCAGTGCTAGAGATGAGCCCGGGGGAACAGATACGCAGTATTTT
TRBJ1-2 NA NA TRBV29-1 CSVEVPRNYGHTF TGCAGCGTTGAGGTCCCGAGGAACTATGGCCACACCTTC
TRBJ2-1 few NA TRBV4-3 CASSQELVNEQFF TGCGCCAGCAGCCAAGAACTAGTCAATGAGCAGTTCTTC
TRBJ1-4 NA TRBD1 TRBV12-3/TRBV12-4 CASTEGQATNEKLFF TGTGCCAGCACGGAGGGACAGGCAACTAATGAAAAACTGTTTTTT
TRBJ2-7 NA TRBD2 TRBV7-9 CASRPLAGLGGYEQYF TGTGCCAGCAGACCCTTAGCGGGACTCGGCGGTTACGAGCAGTACTTC
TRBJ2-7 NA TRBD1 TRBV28 CASSNRGRAYEQYF TGTGCCAGCAGTAACAGGGGAAGGGCCTACGAGCAGTACTTC
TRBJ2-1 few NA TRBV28 CASNPAGHTYNEQFF TGTGCCAGCAACCCAGCGGGACACACCTACAATGAGCAGTTCTTC
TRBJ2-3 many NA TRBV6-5 CASRRLGGVRADTQYF TGTGCCAGCAGGCGACTAGGGGGGGTGAGGGCAGATACGCAGTATTTT
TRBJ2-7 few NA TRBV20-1 CSARDHYEQYF TGCAGTGCTAGGGACCACTACGAGCAGTACTTC
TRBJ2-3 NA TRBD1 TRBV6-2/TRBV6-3 CASSKTGSTDTQYF TGTGCCAGCAGCAAGACAGGGAGCACAGATACGCAGTATTTT
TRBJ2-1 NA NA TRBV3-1 CASSHDPARRRGYNEQFF TGTGCCAGCAGCCACGACCCAGCGCGGCGGAGAGGGTACAATGAGCAGTTCTTC
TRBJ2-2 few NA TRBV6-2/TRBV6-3 CASSYSSPLGLFGGELFF TGTGCCAGCAGTTACTCTTCCCCTCTGGGCTTGTTTGGCGGGGAGCTGTTTTTT
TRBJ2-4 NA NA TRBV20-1 CSARDRSAADIQYF TGCAGTGCTAGAGATCGGAGCGCGGCTGACATTCAGTACTTC
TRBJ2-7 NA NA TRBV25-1 CASSETDISYYEQYF TGTGCCAGCAGTGAAACGGACATATCTTATTACGAGCAGTACTTC